This passage covers 18 T cell receptor beta chains from one sample sequenced in a study of beta chain features in type 1 diabetes. Their recognized antigens are unknown. The entirety of the isolated RNA underwent reverse transcription, so expressed TCRB transcripts were sequenced. Clones were sequenced by immunoSEQ multiplex PCR, and TCRdb holds only the in-frame ones, with some missing. The table includes roughly 160,000 clones, approximately 7.8% detected once. General study points: All four CD4+ subsets from Type 1 diabetes patients carried moderately but significantly shorter TCRB CDR3s.

Sequencing was carried out using central memory CD4+ T cells from blood. The source of these receptors is a woman in her thirties or forties with type 1 diabetes.

In its sample, this clone was seen a few times. The chain employs TRBV7-2 and TRBJ2-5, with TRBD2 as a possible D gene (5 bases). CDR1 is SGHTA and CDR2 is FQGNSA in the germline V gene. The CDR3 runs 13 residues. Trimming took off 6 bases at V and 4 bases at J, with 12 bases between the two ends. In DNA form, the CDR3 reads TGTGCCAGCAGGTCCGGGAACGGAGAGACCCAGTACTTC. Encoded protein: CASRSGNGETQYF.

This clone has just a few counts. The rearrangement joins TRBV2 to TRBJ1-2, with D tentatively TRBD1 (6 bases). This CDR3 has 13 amino acids. Looked up from germline, CDR1 is SNHLY and CDR2 is FYNNEI. V lost 8 bases to trimming and J lost 4 bases, with 14 bases between them. CDR3 loop: CASADSRIYGYTF. Written as DNA, the CDR3 is TGTGCCAGCGCGGACAGCCGGATCTATGGCTACACCTTC. The variable domain in full, with the rest retrieved from reference TRBV2 and TRBJ1-2, is EPEVTQTPSHQVTQMGQEVILRCVPISNHLYFYWYRQILGQKVEFLVSFYNNEISEKSEIFDDQFSVERPDGSNFTLKIRSTKLEDSAMYFCASADSRIYGYTFGSGTRLTVV.

This clone was detected a few times. The rearrangement joins TRBV15 to TRBJ2-2; 14 nucleotides align to TRBD2. V shed 3 bases and J 5 bases; nucleotides not matched to a gene: 8. Germline V gene sequence: CDR1 LNHNV, CDR2 YYDKDF (reference sequence). The CDR3 contains 18 residues. Written as DNA, the CDR3 is TGTGCCACCAGCAGGGGACTAGCGGGAGCGGATAGAACCGGGGAGCTGTTTTTT. It is translated as CATSRGLAGADRTGELFF. Variable domain in full (rest from reference TRBV15 and TRBJ2-2): DAMVIQNPRYQVTQFGKPVTLSCSQTLNHNVMYWYQQKSSQAPKLLFHYYDKDFNNEADTPDNFQSRRPNTSFCFLDIRSPGLGDTAMYLCATSRGLAGADRTGELFFGEGSRLTVL.

There are a few counts of this clone. The J gene is TRBJ2-5, the V gene TRBV5-1, with a weak D call TRBD2 (6 bases). This CDR3 has 16 residues. CDR1 and CDR2 from the germline V gene are SGHRS and YFSETQ. The V end lost 4 bases, the J end lost 4 bases, and 20 bases lay between the germline ends. CDR3 residues: CASSPGTGVEGETQYF. Here the CDR3 DNA reads TGCGCCAGCAGCCCTGGGACCGGAGTGGAGGGAGAGACCCAGTACTTC.

V is TRBV2 and J is TRBJ2-3; D call uncertain. The CDR3 is 14 amino acids. V was shortened by 4 bases and J by 4 bases, with 12 bases between the two germline ends. The germline gives CDR1 SNHLY, CDR2 FYNNEI. Here the CDR3 DNA reads TGTGCCAGCAGTGTCGGCAGCGATCCAGATACGCAGTATTTT. It is translated as CASSVGSDPDTQYF.

The chain recombines TRBV15 with TRBJ1-2; D may be TRBD1 (6 bases). CDR1 is LNHNV, CDR2 YYDKDF, per germline (reference sequence). V lost 2 bases and J lost 2, with 15 bases in between. This CDR3 is built from 16 residues. The CDR3 sequence: CATSRPQGTRNYGYTF. Written as DNA, the CDR3 is TGTGCCACCAGCAGACCCCAGGGGACAAGGAACTATGGCTACACCTTC.

This rearrangement joins TRBV5-8 to TRBJ1-4; D uncertain. V gave up 4 bases and J gave up 10 bases, with 11 bases separating them. The CDR3 covers 12 residues. Germline V gives CDR1 SGHTS, CDR2 YDEGEE. The CDR3 loop is CASSPPFGKLFF. DNA of the CDR3: TGTGCCAGCAGCCCACCATTCGGAAAACTGTTTTTT.

The chain has TRBV9 and TRBJ2-5, with TRBD1 matching over 7 bases. J gave up 4 bases and V 1 base, and 4 bases lay outside the gene matches. Germline V gene lookup returns CDR1 SGDLS and CDR2 YYNGEE. The CDR3 totals 14 residues. Written as DNA, the CDR3 is TGTGCCAGCAGCGTACAGGGGGAGAGAGAGACCCAGTACTTC. This codes for CASSVQGERETQYF.

The chain employs TRBV6-6 and TRBJ1-5, with TRBD1 matching 9 bases. CDR1 is MNHNY, CDR2 SVGAGI, per germline (reference sequence). This CDR3 is 16 amino acids long. V dropped 5 bases and J dropped 7; count of bases not matched to a gene: 12. CDR3 nucleotide sequence: TGTGCCAGCAGTCCCTCCAGGACAGGGGAGGGACAGCCCCAGCATTTT. The encoded protein is CASSPSRTGEGQPQHF.

A few counts support this clone. This chain connects TRBV4-1 to TRBJ2-5; 7 bases are a match to TRBD1. The CDR3 spans 14 residues. Trimming cost V 4 bases and J 1 base; bases outside gene matches: 3. Germline CDR1 reads MGHRA; CDR2 reads YSYEKL. The CDR3 here is CASSLQGFQETQYF. The CDR3 DNA reads TGCGCCAGCAGCCTACAGGGGTTCCAAGAGACCCAGTACTTC.

This clone appeared a few times. The V call is TRBV28, the J call TRBJ2-1; weak D call: TRBD2 (6 bases). CDR1 is MDHEN and CDR2 is SYDVKM in the germline V gene. This CDR3 region has 17 residues. Trimming removed 3 bases from V and 7 bases from J, with 22 bases in between. CDR3 in DNA: TGTGCCAGCAGTTTCCCCTCCCGGGCTAGCGCCAGAAATGAGCAGTTCTTC. Protein product: CASSFPSRASARNEQFF.

The CDR3 coding sequence is TGTGCCAGCAGCCAAGATCAGGGTTTATCAGATACGCAGTATTTT. This translates into CASSQDQGLSDTQYF. J is TRBJ2-3 and V is TRBV4-2, with a possible D match to TRBD1 (5 bases). Germline loops: CDR1 LGHNA, CDR2 YNFKEQ. V was cut by 0 bases and J by 4 bases, with 11 bases left in between. The CDR3 spans 15 residues.

This clone was observed a handful of times. The V and J genes are TRBV5-4 and TRBJ2-3, with TRBD1 as a possible D gene (6 bases). The CDR3 totals 16 residues. Germline lookup yields CDR1 SGHNT and CDR2 YYREEE (reference sequence). V shed 0 bases and J shed 1 base, with 12 bases lying between them. This CDR3 reads CASSLGAGQRTDTQYF. Here the CDR3 DNA reads TGTGCCAGCAGCTTGGGGGCCGGACAGCGCACAGATACGCAGTATTTT.

V is TRBV4-2 and J is TRBJ1-3; D not certain. Trimming removed 0 bases at V and 3 bases at J, with 9 bases between. The CDR3 extends over 15 amino acids. CDR1 LGHNA and CDR2 YNFKEQ come from the germline V gene. The CDR3 DNA follows: TGTGCCAGCAGCCAAGATTTGGGGAGTGGAAACACCATATATTTT. This encodes CASSQDLGSGNTIYF.

In this sample, this clone turned up a few times. This chain joins TRBV9 and TRBJ2-5; 14 bases agree with TRBD2. CDR1 SGDLS and CDR2 YYNGEE come from the germline V gene. This CDR3 comprises 16 residues. Trimming cost V 4 bases and J 4 bases; bases outside gene matches: 6. CDR3 in amino acids: CASSSQTSGRVETQYF. CDR3 nucleotide sequence: TGTGCCAGCAGCTCGCAGACTAGCGGGAGGGTAGAGACCCAGTACTTC.

This chain connects TRBV25-1 to TRBJ2-7; a possible D gene is TRBD1 (5 bases). The CDR3 sequence is 15 residues long. Trimming shortened V by 4 bases and J by 4 bases, and 17 bases separated the two germline ends. Germline-derived CDR1 and CDR2 are MGHDK and SYGVNS. The CDR3 DNA is TGTGCCAGCAGTGTCTCAGGGTCCAACCTTTACGAGCAGTACTTC. Its translation is CASSVSGSNLYEQYF.

CDR3 sequence (DNA): TGCAGCGTTGCAGACGGACTGCACGAGCAGTACTTC. It translates to CSVADGLHEQYF. The chain has TRBV29-1 and TRBJ2-7; maybe TRBD2 (5 bases). The CDR3 is 12 amino acids. The V gene's germline CDR1 is SQVTM and CDR2 ANQGSEA. Trimming removed 4 bases at V and 5 bases at J, with 12 bases between.

The V and J genes are TRBV11-2 and TRBJ1-1, with 7 bases aligning to TRBD1. The CDR3 covers 15 residues. Trimming took 5 bases from V and 4 from J; bases not matched to a gene: 10. Germline lookup yields CDR1 SGHAT and CDR2 FQNNGV. CDR3 bases: TGTGCCAGCAGCCCCCGCCCGACAGGGACCACTGAAGCTTTCTTT. Its translation: CASSPRPTGTTEAFF.